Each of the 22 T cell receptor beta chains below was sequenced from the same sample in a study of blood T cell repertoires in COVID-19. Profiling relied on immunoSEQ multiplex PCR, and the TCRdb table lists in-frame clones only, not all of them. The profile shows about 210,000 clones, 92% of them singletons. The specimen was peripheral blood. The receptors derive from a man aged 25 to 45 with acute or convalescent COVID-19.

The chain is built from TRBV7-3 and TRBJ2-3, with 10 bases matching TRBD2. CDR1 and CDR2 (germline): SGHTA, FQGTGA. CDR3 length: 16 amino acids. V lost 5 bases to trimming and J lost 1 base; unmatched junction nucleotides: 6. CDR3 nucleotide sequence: TGTGCCAGCAGCCTAGCGGGGGCGGACCGCACAGATACGCAGTATTTT. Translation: CASSLAGADRTDTQYF.

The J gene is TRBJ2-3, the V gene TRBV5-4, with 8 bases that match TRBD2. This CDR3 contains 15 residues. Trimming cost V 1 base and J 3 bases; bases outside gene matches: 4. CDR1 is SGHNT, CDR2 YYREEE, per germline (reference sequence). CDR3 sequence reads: CASSLISGGTDTQYF. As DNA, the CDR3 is TGTGCCAGCAGCTTGATTTCGGGGGGGACAGATACGCAGTATTTT.

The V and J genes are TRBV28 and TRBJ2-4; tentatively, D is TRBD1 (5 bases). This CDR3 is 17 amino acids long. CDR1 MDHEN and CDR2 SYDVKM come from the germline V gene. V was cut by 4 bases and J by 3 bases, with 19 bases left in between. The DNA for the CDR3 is TGTGCCAGCAGTTCCCTCAGGAATAGCAGGGACAAAAACATTCAGTACTTC. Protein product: CASSSLRNSRDKNIQYF.

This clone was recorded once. CDR3 region: CASSVFMNTEAFF. The CDR3 DNA reads TGCGCCAGCAGCGTTTTCATGAACACTGAAGCTTTCTTT. The rearrangement joins TRBV5-1 to TRBJ1-1; no clear D gene. The length of the CDR3 is 13 residues. The germline V gene encodes CDR1 SGHRS and CDR2 YFSETQ. Between the trimmed V and J ends, which lost 4 bases and 0 bases, there was a span of 7 bases.

The CDR3 DNA reads as TGTGCCAGCAGAGAAGCGGGGACTCGCGCTAACTATGGCTACACCTTC. It yields the protein CASREAGTRANYGYTF. The chain carries TRBV13 and TRBJ1-2; TRBD1 is a possible D gene (5 bases). The V end lost 6 bases, the J end lost 0 bases, and 17 bases lay between the germline ends. CDR1 is PRHDT and CDR2 is FYEKMQ in the germline V gene (reference sequence). The CDR3 spans 16 residues.

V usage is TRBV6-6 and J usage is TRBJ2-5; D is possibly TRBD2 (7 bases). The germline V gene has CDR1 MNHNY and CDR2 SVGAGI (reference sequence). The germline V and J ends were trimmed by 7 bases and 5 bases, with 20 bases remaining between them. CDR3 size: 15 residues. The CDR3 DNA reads TGTGCCAGCACCCCCCGCGGGGGCGGGAGCGAGACCCAGTACTTC. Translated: CASTPRGGGSETQYF.

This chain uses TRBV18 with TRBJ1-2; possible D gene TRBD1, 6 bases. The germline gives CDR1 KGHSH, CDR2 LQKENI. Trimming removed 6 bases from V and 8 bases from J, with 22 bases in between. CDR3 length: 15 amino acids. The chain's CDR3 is CASSDSNRVDRGYTF. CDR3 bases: TGTGCCAGCTCCGATTCTAACAGGGTCGATCGGGGCTACACCTTC.

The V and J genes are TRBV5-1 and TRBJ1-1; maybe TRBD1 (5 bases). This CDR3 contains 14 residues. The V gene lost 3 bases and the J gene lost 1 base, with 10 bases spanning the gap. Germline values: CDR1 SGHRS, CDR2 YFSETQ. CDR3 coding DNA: TGCGCCAGCAGCTCCACTCAGGGGAACACTGAAGCTTTCTTT. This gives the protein CASSSTQGNTEAFF.

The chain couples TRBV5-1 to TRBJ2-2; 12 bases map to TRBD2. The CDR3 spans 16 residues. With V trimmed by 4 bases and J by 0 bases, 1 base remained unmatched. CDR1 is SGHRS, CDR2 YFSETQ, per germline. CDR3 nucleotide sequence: TGCGCCAGCAGCAGGACTAGCGGGGCGAACACCGGGGAGCTGTTTTTT. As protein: CASSRTSGANTGELFF.

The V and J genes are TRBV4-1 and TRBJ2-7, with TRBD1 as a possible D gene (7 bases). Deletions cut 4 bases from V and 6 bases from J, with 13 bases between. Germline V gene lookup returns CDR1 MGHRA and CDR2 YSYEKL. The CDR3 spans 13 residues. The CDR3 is CASSLHRGLEQYF. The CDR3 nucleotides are TGCGCCAGCAGCCTACACAGGGGACTCGAGCAGTACTTC.

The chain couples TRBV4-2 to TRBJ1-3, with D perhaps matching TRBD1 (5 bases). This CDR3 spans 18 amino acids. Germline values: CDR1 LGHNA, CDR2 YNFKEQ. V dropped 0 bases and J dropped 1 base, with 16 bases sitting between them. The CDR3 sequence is CASSQESPGLSSGNTIYF. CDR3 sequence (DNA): TGTGCCAGCAGCCAAGAAAGCCCAGGGTTGAGTTCTGGAAACACCATATATTTT.

The CDR3: CASTISSGGINEQFF. In nucleotides, the CDR3 is TGTGCCAGTACCATCTCTAGCGGGGGAATCAATGAGCAGTTCTTC. V is TRBV19 and J is TRBJ2-1; 10 bases map to TRBD2. This CDR3 spans 15 amino acids. Trimming took 7 bases from V and 6 from J; bases not matched to a gene: 9. Germline V gene data show CDR1 as LNHDA and CDR2 as SQIVND (reference sequence).

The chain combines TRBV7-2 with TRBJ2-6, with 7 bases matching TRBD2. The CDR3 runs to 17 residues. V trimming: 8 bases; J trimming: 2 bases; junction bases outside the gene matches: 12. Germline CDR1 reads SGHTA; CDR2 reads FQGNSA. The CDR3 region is CASSRGGGTTGANVLTF. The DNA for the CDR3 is TGTGCCAGCTCTAGAGGTGGGGGGACTACTGGGGCCAACGTCCTGACTTTC.

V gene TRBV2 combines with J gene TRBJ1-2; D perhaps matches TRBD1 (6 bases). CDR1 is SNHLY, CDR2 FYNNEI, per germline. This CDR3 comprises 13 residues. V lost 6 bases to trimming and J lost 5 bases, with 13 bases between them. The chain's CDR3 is CASSPTGGYGYTF. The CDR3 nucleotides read TGTGCCAGCAGCCCGACAGGAGGATATGGCTACACCTTC. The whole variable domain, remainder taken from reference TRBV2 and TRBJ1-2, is EPEVTQTPSHQVTQMGQEVILRCVPISNHLYFYWYRQILGQKVEFLVSFYNNEISEKSEIFDDQFSVERPDGSNFTLKIRSTKLEDSAMYFCASSPTGGYGYTFGSGTRLTVV.

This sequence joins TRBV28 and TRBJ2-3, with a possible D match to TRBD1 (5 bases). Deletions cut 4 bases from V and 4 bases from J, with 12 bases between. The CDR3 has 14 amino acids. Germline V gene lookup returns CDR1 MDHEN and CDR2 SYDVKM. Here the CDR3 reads CASSWGSRADTQYF. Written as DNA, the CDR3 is TGTGCCAGCAGTTGGGGCAGTCGCGCAGATACGCAGTATTTT.

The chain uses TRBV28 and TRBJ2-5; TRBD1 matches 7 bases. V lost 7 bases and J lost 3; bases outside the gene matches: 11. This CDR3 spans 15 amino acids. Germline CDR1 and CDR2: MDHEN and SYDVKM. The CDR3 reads CASNSDRANEETQYF. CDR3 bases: TGTGCCAGCAACTCTGACAGGGCAAACGAAGAGACCCAGTACTTC.

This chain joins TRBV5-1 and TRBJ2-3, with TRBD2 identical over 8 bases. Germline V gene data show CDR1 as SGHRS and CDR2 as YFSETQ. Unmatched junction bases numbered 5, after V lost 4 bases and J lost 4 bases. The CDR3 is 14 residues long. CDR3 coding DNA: TGCGCCAGCAGCACCGGGACTAGATCAGATACGCAGTATTTT. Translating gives CASSTGTRSDTQYF.

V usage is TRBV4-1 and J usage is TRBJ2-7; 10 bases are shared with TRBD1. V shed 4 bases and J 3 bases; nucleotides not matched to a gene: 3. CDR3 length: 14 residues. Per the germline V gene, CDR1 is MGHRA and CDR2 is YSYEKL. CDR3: CASSRGTGVYEQYF. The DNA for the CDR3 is TGCGCCAGCAGCCGCGGGACAGGGGTCTACGAGCAGTACTTC.

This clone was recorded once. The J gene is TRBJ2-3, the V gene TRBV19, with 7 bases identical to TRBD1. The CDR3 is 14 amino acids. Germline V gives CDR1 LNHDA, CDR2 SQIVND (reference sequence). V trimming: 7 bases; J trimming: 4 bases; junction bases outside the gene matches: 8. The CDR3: CASNPTGASDTQYF. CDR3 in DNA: TGTGCCAGTAACCCAACAGGGGCATCAGATACGCAGTATTTT. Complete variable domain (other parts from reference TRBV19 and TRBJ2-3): DGGITQSPKYLFRKEGQNVTLSCEQNLNHDAMYWYRQDPGQGLRLIYYSQIVNDFQKGDIAEGYSVSREKKESFPLTVTSAQKNPTAFYLCASNPTGASDTQYFGPGTRLTVL.

In nucleotides, the CDR3 is TGTGCCAGCAGCAAGGTGGGACAGCGGGCCAACGTCCTGACTTTC. It translates to CASSKVGQRANVLTF. The rearrangement joins TRBV21-1 to TRBJ2-6; the table's D call, TRBD1, has no DNA check behind it. TRBV21-1 is marked as a pseudogene. CDR3 length: 15 residues.

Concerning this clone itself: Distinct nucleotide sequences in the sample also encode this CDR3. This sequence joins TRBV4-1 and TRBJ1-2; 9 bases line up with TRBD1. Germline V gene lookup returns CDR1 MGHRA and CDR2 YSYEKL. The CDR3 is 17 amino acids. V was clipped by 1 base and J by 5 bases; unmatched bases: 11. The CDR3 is CASSQVPGQGPIYGYTF. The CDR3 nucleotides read TGCGCCAGCAGCCAAGTCCCGGGACAGGGCCCGATTTATGGCTACACCTTC.

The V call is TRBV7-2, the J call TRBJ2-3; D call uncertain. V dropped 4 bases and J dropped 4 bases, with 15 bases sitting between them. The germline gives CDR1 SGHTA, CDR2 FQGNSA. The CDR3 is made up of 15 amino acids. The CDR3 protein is CASSSPSVAPDTQYF. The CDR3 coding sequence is TGTGCCAGCAGCTCCCCGTCGGTAGCCCCAGATACGCAGTATTTT.